This entry lists 15 T cell receptor beta chains sequenced from one sample in a study of T-cell memory formation after mild COVID-19. TCRdb recomputed calls from the 5' RACE reads with MiXCR, one row per CDR3 protein. This sample has 300,000 to 400,000 distinct CDR3 sequences, with 13% found just once. Specimen: PBMCs or a T cell subset sorted from them (not recorded which). The source is a man younger than 35 who had mild COVID-19 (a few samples of this study predate the infection). Cell type and time point are not known.

This clonotype was observed a handful of times. The V and J genes are TRBV29-1 and TRBJ1-1; D is uncertain. Looked up from germline, CDR1 is SQVTM and CDR2 is ANQGSEA. The V and J ends lost 4 bases and 0 bases respectively, with 6 bases between them. The CDR3 covers 12 residues. The CDR3 sequence is CSVVLLNTEAFF. DNA for the CDR3: TGCAGCGTTGTGCTACTGAACACTGAAGCTTTCTTT. Complete variable domain (other parts from reference TRBV29-1 and TRBJ1-1): SAVISQKPSRDICQRGTSLTIQCQVDSQVTMMFWYRQQPGQSLTLIATANQGSEATYESGFVIDKFPISRPNLTFSTLTVSNMSPEDSSIYLCSVVLLNTEAFFGQGTRLTVV.

The genes are TRBV12-3 or TRBV12-4 and TRBJ1-5; possibly TRBD1 for D (6 bases). There are 15 residues in the CDR3. Deletions cut 6 bases from V and 1 base from J, with 13 bases between. CDR3 nucleotides: TGTGCCAGCAGGTCAGGGGTTTCGAGCAATCAGCCCCAGCATTTT. The encoded protein is CASRSGVSSNQPQHF.

This clonotype was found many times. This chain uses TRBV15 with TRBJ2-3, with 7 bases that match TRBD2. CDR3 length: 14 residues. From germline, CDR1 is LNHNV and CDR2 YYDKDF (reference sequence). With V trimmed by 0 bases and J by 8 bases, 5 bases remained unmatched. The CDR3 DNA sequence: TGTGCCACCAGCAGAGAGATTGGGGGGGGTACGCAGTATTTT. Its protein product is CATSREIGGGTQYF.

The chain employs TRBV7-2 and TRBJ1-2; D is uncertain. The germline V gene has CDR1 SGHTA and CDR2 FQGNSA. With 4 bases removed from V and 0 bases from J, the gap between germline ends came to 15 bases. This CDR3 is 16 amino acids long. The CDR3 region is CASSSRRELANYGYTF. CDR3 DNA sequence: TGTGCCAGCAGCTCGAGGCGGGAGTTAGCTAACTATGGCTACACCTTC. Full variable domain (rest looked up from reference TRBV7-2 and TRBJ1-2): GAGVSQSPSNKVTEKGKDVELRCDPISGHTALYWYRQSLGQGLEFLIYFQGNSAPDKSGLPSDRFSAERTGGSVSTLTIQRTQQEDSAVYLCASSSRRELANYGYTFGSGTRLTVV.

The chain is built from TRBV6-5 and TRBJ2-5; tentative D call: TRBD1 (5 bases). Per germline, CDR1 MNHEY and CDR2 SVGAGI. V was cut by 0 bases and J by 5 bases, with 13 bases left in between. The CDR3 is 15 amino acids. This CDR3 is CASSYSGRVGETQYF. The CDR3 bases are TGTGCCAGCAGTTACTCGGGCAGGGTAGGGGAGACCCAGTACTTC.

This clonotype was seen only a few times. This chain joins TRBV6-5 and TRBJ2-5; 7 bases agree with TRBD1. This CDR3 is built from 15 residues. J gave up 5 bases and V 2 bases, and 8 bases lay outside the gene matches. Germline CDR1 and CDR2: MNHEY and SVGAGI. CDR3 nucleotides: TGTGCCAGCAGTTACGGGGGACAGCAATTGGAGACCCAGTACTTC. Translation gives CASSYGGQQLETQYF.

The chain joins TRBV5-1 to TRBJ2-7; D gene ambiguous. In germline, CDR1 is SGHRS, CDR2 YFSETQ. This CDR3 spans 14 amino acids. V lost 0 bases and J 4 bases, leaving 11 bases between the germline ends. CDR3 amino acids: CASSLASGSYEQYV. CDR3 nucleotide sequence: TGCGCCAGCAGCTTGGCCTCGGGCAGTTACGAGCAGTACGTC.

This chain uses TRBV6-5 with TRBJ2-7; 7 bases match TRBD1. This CDR3 spans 14 amino acids. Germline V CDR1 and CDR2: MNHEY, SVGAGI. Unmatched junction bases numbered 6, after V lost 6 bases and J lost 1 base. The CDR3 reads CASSSRDSSYEQYV. Here the CDR3 DNA reads TGTGCCAGCAGCTCGAGGGACAGTTCCTACGAGCAGTACGTC.

This clonotype has just a few counts. The V call is TRBV7-2, the J call TRBJ2-1; TRBD1 matches at 11 bases. CDR3 length: 16 amino acids. The germline gives CDR1 SGHTA, CDR2 FQGNSA. V lost 1 base to trimming and J lost 4 bases; unmatched junction nucleotides: 3. CDR3 coding DNA: TGTGCCAGCAGCTTAGTAGGGACAGGGGGTTACAATGAGCAGTTCTTC. Translating gives CASSLVGTGGYNEQFF.

V gene TRBV6-6 combines with J gene TRBJ2-3; D is tentatively TRBD1 or TRBD2 (5 bases each). The CDR3 length is 13 residues. Trimming stripped 2 bases from V and 5 bases from J, with 8 bases between. Germline CDR1 is MNHNY and CDR2 is SVGAGI (reference sequence). CDR3 sequence: CASSYGGIDTQYF. The CDR3 DNA sequence: TGTGCCAGCAGTTACGGGGGAATAGATACGCAGTATTTT.

This clonotype occurred a few times. This chain joins TRBV5-1 and TRBJ2-5; no clear D gene. Trimming removed 0 bases at V and 1 base at J, with 7 bases between. The germline V gene encodes CDR1 SGHRS and CDR2 YFSETQ. The CDR3 is 14 residues long. For the CDR3, the DNA is TGCGCCAGCAGCTTGGGAAATAGCCAAGAGACCCAGTACTTC. As protein: CASSLGNSQETQYF. Drawing the rest from reference TRBV5-1 and TRBJ2-5, the complete variable domain is KAGVTQTPRYLIKTRGQQVTLSCSPISGHRSVSWYQQTPGQGLQFLFEYFSETQRNKGNFPGRFSGRQFSNSRSEMNVSTLELGDSALYLCASSLGNSQETQYFGPGTRLLVL.

In its sample, this clonotype was seen a few times. One junction end does not reproduce the germline sequence, and a read error may be involved. The rearrangement joins TRBV5-6 to TRBJ2-1, with TRBD2 matching over 13 bases. Germline CDR1 and CDR2: SGHDT and YYEEEE. The CDR3 loop spans 13 amino acids. The CDR3 spells CASSIGWTSGGPF. In DNA, the CDR3 is TGTGCCAGCAGTATTGGGTGGACTAGCGGGGGCCCCTTC.

V is TRBV5-4 and J is TRBJ2-1, with 10 bases aligning to TRBD1. This CDR3 is 14 amino acids long. Looked up from germline, CDR1 is SGHNT and CDR2 is YYREEE (reference sequence). Losses at the gene ends were 2 bases for V and 5 bases for J; bases not matched to a gene: 1. The CDR3 nucleotides read TGTGCCAGCAGCTTCGGACAGGGGGACAATGAGCAGTTCTTC. Its protein is CASSFGQGDNEQFF. The variable domain in full, with the rest retrieved from reference TRBV5-4 and TRBJ2-1, is ETGVTQSPTHLIKTRGQQVTLRCSSQSGHNTVSWYQQALGQGPQFIFQYYREEENGRGNFPPRFSGLQFPNYSSELNVNALELDDSALYLCASSFGQGDNEQFFGPGTRLTVL.

This clonotype was observed a few times. The chain carries TRBV4-3 and TRBJ2-7; D gene uncertain. CDR3 length: 13 amino acids. The germline V gene has CDR1 LGHNA and CDR2 YSLEER. V was trimmed by 0 bases and J by 4 bases, leaving 7 bases between them. DNA of the CDR3: TGCGCCAGCAGCCAAGAGGCCGGGTACGAGCAGTACTTC. The encoded protein is CASSQEAGYEQYF.

This clonotype was found a few times. The chain combines TRBV10-3 with TRBJ2-7, with D tentatively TRBD1 (6 bases). Germline lookup yields CDR1 ENHRY and CDR2 SYGVKD. CDR3 length equals 13 residues. The germline V and J ends were trimmed by 2 bases and 4 bases, with 9 bases remaining between them. CDR3 in DNA: TGTGCCATCAGTGAGCGGCAGGGGTACGAGCAGTACGTC. Translated, it gives CAISERQGYEQYV.